The clone carrying this T cell receptor beta chain was seen a handful of times. Its target is not known. V was cut by 5 bases and J by 5 bases, with 14 bases left in between. The CDR3 covers 14 residues. Germline lookup yields CDR1 SGHTA and CDR2 FQGTGA. This specimen comes from a study of blood T cells in healthy people across ages. The study, taken as a whole, reports: The long-lived group displayed more naive CD4+ cells, plus higher diversity, than the aged donors did. In older individuals, TCR beta diversity per million T cells was lower, falling roughly linearly with age.

No fewer than 7 million PBMCs went into each sample. Next came a second PCR, run for roughly 7 to 12 cycles, which used a sample-barcoded 5' primer along with a J-beta primer mix. Each cDNA molecule was tagged by a template-switch adaptor with 12 random nucleotides. TCRdb recomputed calls from the 5' RACE reads with MiXCR, one row per CDR3 protein. This table holds fewer than 2 million distinct CDR3 sequences, about two fifths found once. Sequenced input: blood. The clonotype was recovered from a human donor in good health. The V call is TRBV7-3, the J call TRBJ2-3, with D perhaps assigned TRBD1 or TRBD2 (5 bases each). The CDR3 loop reads CASSNAGTGDTQYF. CDR3 bases: TGTGCCAGCAGCAATGCAGGGACGGGAGATACGCAGTATTTT.